The sequence of this T cell receptor beta chain was determined in a study of identical twins. Germline lookup yields CDR1 MNHNS and CDR2 SASEGT. The CDR3 has 14 residues. Trimming left V 8 bases short and J 3 bases short, with 16 bases between. This clonotype was detected only a few times. TCRdb re-called the 5' RACE reads with MiXCR, one entry per CDR3 protein. The table lists 600,000 to 850,000 distinct CDR3 sequences, approximately 18% of them singletons. These same records also appear under a second study, on T cells expressing NK-cell markers.

The material sequenced was PBMCs. The sequence was collected from a woman aged 18-29 years in good health. The V gene is TRBV6-1, the J gene TRBJ1-1, with no clear D. The CDR3 region has the DNA TGTGCCAGCGGGGATGAGGGTGCACACACTGAAGCTTTCTTT. Translating it yields CASGDEGAHTEAFF.